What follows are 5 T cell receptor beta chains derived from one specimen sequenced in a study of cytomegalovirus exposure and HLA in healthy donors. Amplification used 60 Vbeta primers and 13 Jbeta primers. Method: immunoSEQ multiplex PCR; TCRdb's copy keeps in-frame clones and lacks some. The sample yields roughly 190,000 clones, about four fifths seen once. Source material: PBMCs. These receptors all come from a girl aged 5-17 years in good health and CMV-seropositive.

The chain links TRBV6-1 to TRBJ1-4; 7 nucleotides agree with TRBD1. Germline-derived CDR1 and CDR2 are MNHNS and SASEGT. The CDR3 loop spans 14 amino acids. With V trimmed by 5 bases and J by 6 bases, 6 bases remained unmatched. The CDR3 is CASSIRGGDEKLFF. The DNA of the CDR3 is TGTGCCAGCAGTATCAGAGGGGGCGATGAAAAACTGTTTTTT.

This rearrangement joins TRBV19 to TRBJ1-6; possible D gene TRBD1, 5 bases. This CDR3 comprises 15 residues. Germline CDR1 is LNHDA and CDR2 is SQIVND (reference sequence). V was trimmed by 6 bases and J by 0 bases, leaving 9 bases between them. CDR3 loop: CASRTTDSYNSPLHF. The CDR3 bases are TGTGCCAGTAGGACGACAGACTCCTATAATTCACCCCTCCACTTT.

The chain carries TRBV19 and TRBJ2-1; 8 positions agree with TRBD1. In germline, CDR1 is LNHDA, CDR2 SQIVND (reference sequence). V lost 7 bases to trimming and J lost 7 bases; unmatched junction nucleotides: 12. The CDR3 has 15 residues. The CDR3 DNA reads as TGTGCCAGTACCCAGACAGGGGAAGCCTGGAATGAGCAGTTCTTC. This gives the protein CASTQTGEAWNEQFF.

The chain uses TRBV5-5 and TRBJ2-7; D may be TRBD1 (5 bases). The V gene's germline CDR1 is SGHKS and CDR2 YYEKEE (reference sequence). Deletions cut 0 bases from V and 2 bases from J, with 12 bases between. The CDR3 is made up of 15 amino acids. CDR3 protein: CASSLAWTPAYEQYF. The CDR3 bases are TGTGCCAGCAGCTTGGCCTGGACACCCGCCTACGAGCAGTACTTC.

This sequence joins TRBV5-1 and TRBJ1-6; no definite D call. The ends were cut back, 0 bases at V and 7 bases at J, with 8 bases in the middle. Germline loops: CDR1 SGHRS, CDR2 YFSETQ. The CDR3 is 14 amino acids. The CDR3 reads CASSLVQVNSPLHF. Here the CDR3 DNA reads TGCGCCAGCAGCTTGGTTCAGGTGAATTCACCCCTCCACTTT.